One T cell receptor (beta chain) is described in this entry. Germline values: CDR1 SGDLS, CDR2 YYNGEE. The V segment lost 3 bases and the J segment 7 bases; nucleotides outside the gene matches: 13. The CDR3 is 16 amino acids. The data belong to a study of control samples from healthy donors and cancer patients. Sequencing was performed with immunoSEQ multiplex PCR; in TCRdb, only in-frame clones are kept and a portion is missing. The sample contains about 150,000 clones, 94% of which appear only once. The sequencing input was blood. The receptor was derived from a woman younger than 30 in good health. The rearrangement links TRBV9 to TRBJ1-2; TRBD1 matches 9 bases. CDR3 amino acids: CASSGRSGQGNVGYTF. CDR3 coding DNA: TGTGCCAGCAGCGGACGATCGGGACAGGGAAACGTTGGCTACACCTTC. Supplemented by reference TRBV9 and TRBJ1-2, the full variable domain reads DSGVTQTPKHLITATGQRVTLRCSPRSGDLSVYWYQQSLDQGLQFLIQYYNGEERAKGNILERFSAQQFPDLHSELNLSSLELGDSALYFCASSGRSGQGNVGYTFGSGTRLTVV.